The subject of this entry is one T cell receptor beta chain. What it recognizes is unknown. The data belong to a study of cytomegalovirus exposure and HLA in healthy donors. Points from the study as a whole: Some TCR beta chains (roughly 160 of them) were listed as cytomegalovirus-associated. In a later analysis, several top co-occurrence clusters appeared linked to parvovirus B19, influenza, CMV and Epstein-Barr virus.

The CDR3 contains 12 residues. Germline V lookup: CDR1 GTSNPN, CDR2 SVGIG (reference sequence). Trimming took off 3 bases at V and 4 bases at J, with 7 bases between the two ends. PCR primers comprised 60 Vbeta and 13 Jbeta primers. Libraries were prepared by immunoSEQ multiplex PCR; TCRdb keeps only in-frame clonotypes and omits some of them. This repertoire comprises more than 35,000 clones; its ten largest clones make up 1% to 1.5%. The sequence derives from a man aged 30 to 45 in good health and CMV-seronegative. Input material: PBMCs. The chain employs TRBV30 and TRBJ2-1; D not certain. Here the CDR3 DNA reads TGTGCCTGGAGACGGCGGTACAATGAGCAGTTCTTC. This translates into CAWRRRYNEQFF.